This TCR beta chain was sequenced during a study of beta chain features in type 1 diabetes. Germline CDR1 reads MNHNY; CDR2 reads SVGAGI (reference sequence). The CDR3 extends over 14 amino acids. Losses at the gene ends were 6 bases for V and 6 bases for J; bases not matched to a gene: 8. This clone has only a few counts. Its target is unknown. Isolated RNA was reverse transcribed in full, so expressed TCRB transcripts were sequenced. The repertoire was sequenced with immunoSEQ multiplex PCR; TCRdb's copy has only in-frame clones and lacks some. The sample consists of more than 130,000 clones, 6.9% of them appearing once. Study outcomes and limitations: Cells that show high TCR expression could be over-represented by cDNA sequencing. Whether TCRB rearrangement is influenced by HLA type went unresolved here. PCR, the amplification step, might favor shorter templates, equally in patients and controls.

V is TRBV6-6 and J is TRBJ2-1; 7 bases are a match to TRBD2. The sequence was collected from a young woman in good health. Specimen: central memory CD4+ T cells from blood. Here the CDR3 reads CASRGGLDINEQFF. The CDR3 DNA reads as TGTGCCAGCAGGGGCGGACTAGATATCAATGAGCAGTTCTTC.